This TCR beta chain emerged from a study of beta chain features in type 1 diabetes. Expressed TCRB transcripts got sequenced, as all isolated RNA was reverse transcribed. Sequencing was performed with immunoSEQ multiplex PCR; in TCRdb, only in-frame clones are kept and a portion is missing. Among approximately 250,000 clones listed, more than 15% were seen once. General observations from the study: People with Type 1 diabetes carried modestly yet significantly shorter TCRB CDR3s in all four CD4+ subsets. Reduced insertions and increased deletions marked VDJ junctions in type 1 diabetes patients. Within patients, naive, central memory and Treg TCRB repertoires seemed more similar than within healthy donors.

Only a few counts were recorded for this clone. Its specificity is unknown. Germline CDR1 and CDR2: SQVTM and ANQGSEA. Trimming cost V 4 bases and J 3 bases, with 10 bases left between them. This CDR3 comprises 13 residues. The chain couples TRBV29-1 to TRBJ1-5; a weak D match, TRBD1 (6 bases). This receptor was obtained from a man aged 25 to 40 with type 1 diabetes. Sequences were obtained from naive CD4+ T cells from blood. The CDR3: CSVVGGANQPQHF. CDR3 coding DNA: TGCAGCGTTGTCGGGGGGGCCAATCAGCCCCAGCATTTT.